These T cell receptor beta chains were read from a single sample in a study of T cell repertoires in cytomegalovirus infection. MiXCR, applied by TCRdb to the reads, yields one record per CDR3 protein. The sample records more than 500,000 distinct CDR3 sequences, 15% to 20% being singletons. The sample consisted of CD8+ T cells from PBMCs. The receptors stem from a human donor in good health (CMV status not recorded). Some clones in this sample may be carry-over from other donors' samples. Both conserved end residues are part of each CDR3. Fields, in order: J gene, V gene, clone size, D gene, CDR3 DNA, CDR3 protein. The D gene is left open where the match is weak. Expanded clones get a size class; other rows say once, few or many, or leave the size out.

TRBJ1-1,TRBV7-9,many,TRBD1,TGTGCCAGCAGCGAGTGGACAGGGCAGAACACTGAAGCTTTCTTT,CASSEWTGQNTEAFF
TRBJ2-2,TRBV6-6,few,NA,TGTGCCAGCAGGGGAGGGGGGGTGTCAACCGGGGAGCTGTTTTTT,CASRGGGVSTGELFF
TRBJ2-1,TRBV7-9,many,NA,TGTGCCTGCCATCTCCGCAATGAGCAGTTCTTC,CACHLRNEQFF
TRBJ1-1,TRBV7-9,many,NA,TGTGCCAGCTCCTTAAGGCCTGAAGCTTTCTTT,CASSLRPEAFF
TRBJ2-1,TRBV6-1,many,TRBD1,TGTGCCAGCAGTGAAGCGACAGCGCCGGACAGGAACCTCTACAATGAGCAGTTCTTC,CASSEATAPDRNLYNEQFF
TRBJ2-3,TRBV27,few,NA,TGTGCCAGCAGTCCGGCCGGGGGTGTAGATACGCAGTATTTT,CASSPAGGVDTQYF
TRBJ1-1,TRBV7-8,many,NA,TGTGCCAGCAGCTCCACCCGGGGACACAACACTGAAGCTTTCTTT,CASSSTRGHNTEAFF
TRBJ2-7,TRBV20-1,once,NA,TGCAGTGCTAGAGAGCTCAGGGGCCCCACCTACGAGCAGTACTTC,CSARELRGPTYEQYF
TRBJ1-1,TRBV7-9,many,NA,TGTGCCAGTCTAAGGGGAGGAAACACTGAAGCTTTCTTT,CASLRGGNTEAFF
TRBJ1-3,TRBV4-1,few,TRBD1,TGCGCCAGCAGCCAAGGAGGAAAGGGGGCTGGAGGAAACACCATATATTTT,CASSQGGKGAGGNTIYF
TRBJ1-2,TRBV10-2,many,NA,TGCGCCAGCGGGGCGGGCAGCGATAACTATGGCTACACCTTC,CASGAGSDNYGYTF
TRBJ1-1,TRBV7-9,many,NA,TGTGCCAGCAGCCGCGAGACGGTGGGTCCCAACACTGAAGCTTTCTTT,CASSRETVGPNTEAFF
TRBJ1-4,TRBV7-6,many,TRBD1,TGTGCCAGCAGCAACGACAGGGTAGGGCTGGGAAAACTGTTTTTT,CASSNDRVGLGKLFF
TRBJ1-1,TRBV10-2,NA,TRBD1,TGCGCCAGCAGTGAGTATGTGACAGGGGGGACTGAAGCTTTCTTT,CASSEYVTGGTEAFF
TRBJ2-3,TRBV28,NA,TRBD2,TGTGCCAGCAGTTTAGCGGCTAGCGGGAGAGTGGATACGCAGTATTTT,CASSLAASGRVDTQYF
TRBJ2-7,TRBV27,many,NA,TGTGCCAGCAGTCCTCCGACACTTTACGAGCAGTACTTC,CASSPPTLYEQYF
TRBJ2-1,TRBV5-4,NA,TRBD1,TGTGCCAGCAGCCCGGGACAGCAAAACTCCTACAATGAGCAGTTCTTC,CASSPGQQNSYNEQFF
TRBJ1-5,TRBV6-6,few,TRBD1,TGTGCCAGCAGTTACTCGGGACAGGGGTTAAATCAGCCCCAGCATTTT,CASSYSGQGLNQPQHF
TRBJ2-2,TRBV6-5,NA,TRBD2,TGTGCCAGCAGTACGAAGCGGGAGAACACCGGGGAGCTGTTTTTT,CASSTKRENTGELFF
TRBJ2-3,TRBV7-9,many,NA,TGTGCCAGCAGTCGACTCCGGGATACGCAGTATTTT,CASSRLRDTQYF